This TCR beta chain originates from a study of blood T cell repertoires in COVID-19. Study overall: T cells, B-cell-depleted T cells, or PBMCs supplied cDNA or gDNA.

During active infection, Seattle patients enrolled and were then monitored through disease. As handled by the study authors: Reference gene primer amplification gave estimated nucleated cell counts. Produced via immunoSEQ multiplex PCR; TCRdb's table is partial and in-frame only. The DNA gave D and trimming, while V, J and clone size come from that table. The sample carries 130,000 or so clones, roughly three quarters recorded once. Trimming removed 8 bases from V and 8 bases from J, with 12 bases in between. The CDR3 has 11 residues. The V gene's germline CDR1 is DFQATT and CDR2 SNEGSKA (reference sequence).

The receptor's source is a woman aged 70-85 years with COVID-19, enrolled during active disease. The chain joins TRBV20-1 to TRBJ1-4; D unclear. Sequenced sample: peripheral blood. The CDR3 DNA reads TGCAGTTCGGAGATAAACGAAAAACTGTTTTTT. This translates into CSSEINEKLFF.